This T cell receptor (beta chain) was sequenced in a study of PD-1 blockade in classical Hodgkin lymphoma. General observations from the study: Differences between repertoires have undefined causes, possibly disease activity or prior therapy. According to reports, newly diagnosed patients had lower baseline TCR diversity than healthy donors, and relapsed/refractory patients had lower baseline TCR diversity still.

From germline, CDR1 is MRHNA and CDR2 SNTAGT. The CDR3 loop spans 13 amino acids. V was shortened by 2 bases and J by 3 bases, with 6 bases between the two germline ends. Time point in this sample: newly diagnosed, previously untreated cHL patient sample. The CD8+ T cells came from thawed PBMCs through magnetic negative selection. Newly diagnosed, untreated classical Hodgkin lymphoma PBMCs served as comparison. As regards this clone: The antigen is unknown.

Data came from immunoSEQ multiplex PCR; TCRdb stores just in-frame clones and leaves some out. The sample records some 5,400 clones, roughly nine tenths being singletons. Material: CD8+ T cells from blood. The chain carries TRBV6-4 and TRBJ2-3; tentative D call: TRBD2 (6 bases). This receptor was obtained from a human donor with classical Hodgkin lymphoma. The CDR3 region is CASSDGLTDTQYF. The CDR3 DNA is TGTGCCAGCAGTGACGGACTAACAGATACGCAGTATTTT.